Following are 19 T cell receptor beta chains from one sample sequenced in a study of T cells in Graves' hyperthyroidism and ophthalmopathy. What was amplified from RNA transcripts were TCR beta CDR3 regions. When the TCR CDR3 underwent first-round RT-PCR, the HTBI primer set was used. TCRdb ran MiXCR on the multiplex PCR reads and lists one entry per CDR3 protein. The repertoire holds hundreds of thousands of distinct CDR3 sequences, with roughly 50% as singletons. Sequencing used peripheral blood or thyroid tissue (not recorded which). These receptor sequences come from a woman aged 18-30 years with Graves' hyperthyroidism.

This chain links TRBV7-9 with TRBJ1-1; D is ambiguous. Germline values: CDR1 SEHNR, CDR2 FQNEAQ (reference sequence). Trimming pared 6 bases from V and 1 base from J, leaving 9 bases between. This CDR3 has 13 amino acids. The CDR3 DNA reads as TGTGCCAGCAGTTGGAAGGAGAACACTGAAGCTTTCTTT. Encoded protein: CASSWKENTEAFF.

The chain couples TRBV29-1 to TRBJ1-1; possible D gene TRBD1, 6 bases. Germline V gene data show CDR1 as SQVTM and CDR2 as ANQGSEA. CDR3 length: 12 residues. V was pared by 8 bases and J by 1 base, with 11 bases between. The CDR3 coding sequence is TGCAGCATTTGGGACAAGAACACTGAAGCTTTCTTT. This gives the protein CSIWDKNTEAFF. Filled out from reference TRBV29-1 and TRBJ1-1, the complete variable domain reads SAVISQKPSRDICQRGTSLTIQCQVDSQVTMMFWYRQQPGQSLTLIATANQGSEATYESGFVIDKFPISRPNLTFSTLTVSNMSPEDSSIYLCSIWDKNTEAFFGQGTRLTVV.

By its share, this clonotype is medium-sized. This chain joins TRBV25-1 and TRBJ1-1; D remains unclear. The CDR3 extends over 14 amino acids. Germline V gene sequence: CDR1 MGHDK, CDR2 SYGVNS. Trimming stripped 1 base from V and 5 bases from J, with 11 bases between. DNA for the CDR3: TGTGCCAGCAGTGAATGGCGGGCGGGGACTGAAGCTTTCTTT. This sequence encodes CASSEWRAGTEAFF.

This clonotype was picked up a small number of times. The CDR3 DNA follows: TGCAGTGCTAGACCAGGGACAGGGAATAATGAAAAACTGTTTTTT. This translates into CSARPGTGNNEKLFF. The chain recombines TRBV20-1 with TRBJ1-4; 9 bases are shared with TRBD1. The CDR3 covers 15 residues. Germline V lookup: CDR1 DFQATT, CDR2 SNEGSKA (reference sequence). Trimming removed 2 bases from V and 4 bases from J; junction bases left unmatched: 5.

The V call is TRBV29-1, the J call TRBJ1-5; no clear D gene. Per germline, CDR1 SQVTM and CDR2 ANQGSEA. V lost 7 bases and J 3 bases, leaving 28 bases between the germline ends. This CDR3 has 18 residues. CDR3 bases: TGCAGCGCTGAGAGTCTTGAGAGGGAAAAGTCTTCCAATCAGCCCCAGCATTTT. Translated: CSAESLEREKSSNQPQHF.

This chain joins TRBV2 and TRBJ1-2; D may be TRBD1 (5 bases). The CDR3 covers 12 residues. The germline CDR1 and CDR2 sequences are SNHLY and FYNNEI. Trimming stripped 10 bases from V and 3 bases from J, with 12 bases between. The CDR3 here is CATRGADYGYTF. CDR3 nucleotides: TGTGCCACCCGGGGCGCGGACTATGGCTACACCTTC.

The J gene is TRBJ2-5, the V gene TRBV29-1; D possibly matches TRBD1 or TRBD2 (5 bases each). CDR1 and CDR2 (germline): SQVTM, ANQGSEA. The length of the CDR3 is 12 residues. The V gene lost 4 bases and the J gene lost 10 bases, with 16 bases spanning the gap. The CDR3 DNA reads TGCAGCGTTGGGGACCCGTCGGTGAGCCAGTACTTC. As protein: CSVGDPSVSQYF.

This clonotype was seen ten or more times. V is TRBV25-1 and J is TRBJ1-1, with a possible D match to TRBD1 (5 bases). V dropped 2 bases and J dropped 7 bases, with 8 bases sitting between them. There are 12 residues in the CDR3. Germline loops: CDR1 MGHDK, CDR2 SYGVNS. CDR3 bases: TGTGCCAGCAGTGAAGGGGCAGATGAAGCTTTCTTT. It translates to CASSEGADEAFF.

This clonotype was counted between two and nine times. The CDR3: CASSDWTGGGKLFF. DNA of the CDR3: TGTGCCAGCAGCGACTGGACAGGGGGAGGAAAACTGTTTTTT. V gene TRBV7-2 combines with J gene TRBJ1-4, with 10 bases aligning to TRBD1. The germline CDR1 and CDR2 sequences are SGHTA and FQGNSA. The CDR3 extends over 14 amino acids. Trimming removed 5 bases from V and 10 bases from J; junction bases left unmatched: 7.

This clonotype was seen a few times. This chain uses TRBV5-1 with TRBJ1-1; TRBD1 might be the D (5 bases). The CDR3 runs 15 residues. The germline V and J ends were trimmed by 0 bases and 4 bases, with 13 bases remaining between them. Germline CDR1 reads SGHRS; CDR2 reads YFSETQ. CDR3 in amino acids: CASSLGDQGSTEAFF. The DNA for the CDR3 is TGCGCCAGCAGCTTGGGGGACCAAGGGAGCACTGAAGCTTTCTTT.

At least ten counts were recorded for this clonotype. The gene calls are TRBV15 and TRBJ1-2; D possibly corresponds to TRBD1 (5 bases). Trimming left V 0 bases short and J 8 bases short, with 16 bases between. The CDR3 has 15 amino acids. Germline V gene data show CDR1 as LNHNV and CDR2 as YYDKDF (reference sequence). The CDR3 protein is CATSRDIEGRRGYTF. The CDR3 nucleotides read TGTGCCACCAGCAGAGATATTGAGGGACGAAGAGGCTACACCTTC.

The V gene is TRBV7-2, the J gene TRBJ2-7, with TRBD2 as a possible D gene (5 bases). Trimming took 5 bases from V and 0 from J, leaving 8 bases between them. This CDR3 has 13 residues. Germline CDR1 is SGHTA and CDR2 is FQGNSA. The CDR3 DNA follows: TGTGCCAGCAGCGAGGGTAACTCCTACGAGCAGTACTTC. Its translation is CASSEGNSYEQYF.

There are a few counts of this clonotype. This chain links TRBV29-1 with TRBJ2-7; a weak D match, TRBD2 (5 bases). Trimming took off 7 bases at V and 5 bases at J, with 15 bases between the two ends. This CDR3 has 12 residues. Germline V CDR1 and CDR2: SQVTM, ANQGSEA. The CDR3 DNA reads as TGCAGCGGCCGGGGTTCTCTCAACGAGCAGTACTTC. It specifies CSGRGSLNEQYF.

This clonotype has a count of ten or more. The chain has TRBV10-2 and TRBJ1-6; D not certain. The germline V gene has CDR1 WSHSY and CDR2 SAAADI. The CDR3 contains 15 residues. V gave up 0 bases and J gave up 9 bases, with 12 bases separating them. CDR3 region: CASSESPVLVSPLHF. In nucleotides, the CDR3 is TGCGCCAGCAGTGAGTCCCCGGTCCTGGTTTCACCCCTCCACTTT.

The chain employs TRBV10-2 and TRBJ1-2, with 9 bases aligning to TRBD1. This CDR3 spans 15 amino acids. After removal of 6 bases from V and 2 bases from J, the junction contained 7 bases not matched to a gene. CDR1 WSHSY and CDR2 SAAADI come from the germline V gene. CDR3 coding DNA: TGCGCCAGCAGGGGGGAGGACAGGGGAAACTATGGCTACACCTTC. Translated, it gives CASRGEDRGNYGYTF.

This clonotype was found once. The chain uses TRBV5-1 and TRBJ2-7, with TRBD2 matching over 8 bases. The CDR3 has 14 residues. The germline V gene encodes CDR1 SGHRS and CDR2 YFSETQ. J gave up 6 bases and V 0 bases, and 5 bases lay outside the gene matches. CDR3 region: CASSLASGSCEQYF. CDR3 coding DNA: TGCGCCAGCAGCTTGGCCAGCGGGAGCTGCGAGCAGTACTTC. Full variable domain (outside the CDR3, taken from reference TRBV5-1 and TRBJ2-7): KAGVTQTPRYLIKTRGQQVTLSCSPISGHRSVSWYQQTPGQGLQFLFEYFSETQRNKGNFPGRFSGRQFSNSRSEMNVSTLELGDSALYLCASSLASGSCEQYFGPGTRLTVT.

The V and J genes are TRBV19 and TRBJ2-7; tentatively, D is TRBD2 (7 bases). Germline assignment: CDR1 LNHDA and CDR2 SQIVND (reference sequence). Trimming shortened V by 1 base and J by 4 bases, and 14 bases separated the two germline ends. The length of the CDR3 is 15 residues. This chain's CDR3 is CASSIAGGPYYEQYF. CDR3 nucleotide sequence: TGTGCCAGTAGTATAGCCGGGGGGCCGTATTACGAGCAGTACTTC.

This clonotype came up many times. The V gene is TRBV9, the J gene TRBJ1-2; 7 nucleotides match TRBD1. Germline assignment: CDR1 SGDLS and CDR2 YYNGEE. J lost 9 bases, V lost 4 bases, and 9 bases had no gene match. The length of the CDR3 is 13 residues. The CDR3 DNA sequence: TGTGCCAGCAGCACACGACAGGGTTCGAGCTACACCTTC. This sequence encodes CASSTRQGSSYTF.

This clonotype was recorded many times. The rearrangement links TRBV20-1 to TRBJ1-2; tentatively, D is TRBD1 (6 bases). Between the trimmed V and J ends, which lost 3 bases and 8 bases, there was a span of 13 bases. This CDR3 contains 12 residues. Germline V gives CDR1 DFQATT, CDR2 SNEGSKA (reference sequence). The CDR3 is CSARNRARGYTF. The CDR3 nucleotides are TGCAGTGCTAGGAACAGGGCGCGCGGCTACACCTTC.